Shown below are 26 T cell receptor beta chains from a single sample sequenced in a study of blood T cell repertoires in COVID-19. Using immunoSEQ multiplex PCR, the repertoire was profiled, and TCRdb retains in-frame clones only, with some absent. There are 220,000 or so clones in the sample; 80% to 85% occur only once, and 2% to 2.5% lies in the top ten. Sequenced material: peripheral blood. The origin of the receptors is a woman aged 55-75 years with acute or convalescent COVID-19.

The V and J genes are TRBV4-2 and TRBJ1-3; D is possibly TRBD1 (6 bases). The CDR3 length is 14 residues. Trimming pared 5 bases from V and 4 bases from J, leaving 12 bases between. CDR1 is LGHNA, CDR2 YNFKEQ, per germline. For the CDR3, the DNA is TGTGCCAGCAGCAAGGGGGGGGTCGGAAACACCATATATTTT. Translating gives CASSKGGVGNTIYF.

This sequence joins TRBV6-5 and TRBJ2-7; TRBD1 might be the D (6 bases). There are 12 residues in the CDR3. The V and J ends lost 7 bases and 2 bases respectively, with 9 bases between them. Germline V CDR1 and CDR2: MNHEY, SVGAGI. The CDR3 loop reads CASKQGPYEQYF. CDR3 DNA sequence: TGTGCCAGCAAACAGGGTCCCTACGAGCAGTACTTC.

This rearrangement joins TRBV4-1 to TRBJ2-1; D is ambiguous. CDR1 MGHRA and CDR2 YSYEKL come from the germline V gene. The V end was cut by 0 bases, the J end by 4 bases, with 16 bases between. The CDR3 loop spans 17 amino acids. The CDR3 DNA is TGCGCCAGCAGCCAAGAGAAGAGTCTAGGAGAATACAATGAGCAGTTCTTC. Translating it yields CASSQEKSLGEYNEQFF.

This clone has more than one count but fewer than ten. The chain uses TRBV4-2 and TRBJ1-1; D remains unclear. CDR1 and CDR2 (germline): LGHNA, YNFKEQ. V lost 2 bases to trimming and J lost 1 base, with 8 bases between them. This CDR3 is built from 14 residues. CDR3 DNA: TGTGCCAGCAGCCAAAACAGTGGGAACACTGAAGCTTTCTTT. Translation: CASSQNSGNTEAFF.

The genes are TRBV19 and TRBJ2-2, with 7 bases matching TRBD1. The CDR3 covers 14 residues. Germline loops: CDR1 LNHDA, CDR2 SQIVND (reference sequence). V shed 1 base and J 6 bases; nucleotides not matched to a gene: 2. CDR3 DNA sequence: TGTGCCAGTAGTATAGGACAGGGACCCGGGGAGCTGTTTTTT. This sequence encodes CASSIGQGPGELFF.

This clone was detected a few times. The CDR3: CASSLVQGAAYGYTF. The CDR3 DNA reads as TGTGCCAGCAGTTTAGTACAGGGGGCTGCCTATGGCTACACCTTC. The chain couples TRBV28 to TRBJ1-2, with 9 bases lining up with TRBD1. The CDR3 spans 15 residues. The germline CDR1 and CDR2 sequences are MDHEN and SYDVKM. V was pared by 2 bases and J by 4 bases, with 5 bases of the junction left unmatched.

The genes are TRBV7-2 and TRBJ2-3; 14 bases map to TRBD2. The junction had 11 bases not matched to a gene; V was cut back by 4 bases and J by 8 bases. In germline, CDR1 is SGHTA, CDR2 FQGNSA. This CDR3 comprises 17 residues. The CDR3 DNA follows: TGTGCCAGCAGCTCCAGACTAGCGGGGGGGCCTCTGGGTACGCAGTATTTT. Protein product: CASSSRLAGGPLGTQYF.

This rearrangement joins TRBV2 to TRBJ1-4; no clear D gene. V was shortened by 7 bases and J by 8 bases, with 11 bases between the two germline ends. Germline values: CDR1 SNHLY, CDR2 FYNNEI. The CDR3 totals 12 residues. The CDR3 is CASNRREEKLFF. CDR3 nucleotide sequence: TGTGCCAGCAACCGTCGGGAAGAAAAACTGTTTTTT.

The genes are TRBV9 and TRBJ1-4; D not resolved. The CDR3 has 14 amino acids. V shed 0 bases and J shed 7 bases, with 10 bases lying between them. The germline CDR1 and CDR2 sequences are SGDLS and YYNGEE. The CDR3 loop is CASSVDVRSEKLFF. The CDR3 coding sequence is TGTGCCAGCAGCGTAGATGTTAGGAGTGAAAAACTGTTTTTT.

The chain recombines TRBV2 with TRBJ1-5; D ambiguous. The CDR3 is 13 amino acids. Trimming took off 7 bases at V and 5 bases at J, with 12 bases between the two ends. Looked up from germline, CDR1 is SNHLY and CDR2 is FYNNEI. CDR3 bases: TGTGCCAGCACCGCAGGTTTACATCAGCCCCAGCATTTT. It yields the protein CASTAGLHQPQHF.

The chain carries TRBV29-1 and TRBJ1-2; 7 nucleotides agree with TRBD1. CDR3 length: 13 amino acids. V was clipped by 6 bases and J by 7 bases; unmatched bases: 11. The germline gives CDR1 SQVTM, CDR2 ANQGSEA. CDR3 amino acids: CSVENTGDLGYTF. CDR3 sequence (DNA): TGCAGCGTAGAAAACACAGGGGATCTTGGCTACACCTTC. The full variable domain, in which reference TRBV29-1 and TRBJ1-2 provide the parts outside the CDR3, is SAVISQKPSRDICQRGTSLTIQCQVDSQVTMMFWYRQQPGQSLTLIATANQGSEATYESGFVIDKFPISRPNLTFSTLTVSNMSPEDSSIYLCSVENTGDLGYTFGSGTRLTVV.

The count of this clone is one. The chain combines TRBV2 with TRBJ2-1; 9 nucleotides align to TRBD2. CDR3 length: 16 residues. V was pared by 0 bases and J by 8 bases, with 8 bases of the junction left unmatched. CDR1 is SNHLY and CDR2 is FYNNEI in the germline V gene. CDR3 sequence: CASSEALRGGRDEQFF. CDR3 DNA sequence: TGTGCCAGCAGTGAAGCGTTGCGGGGGGGGAGGGATGAGCAGTTCTTC.

The rearrangement uses TRBV11-2 and TRBJ2-3; D gene ambiguous. The CDR3 is 14 residues long. V shed 3 bases and J shed 3 bases, with 10 bases lying between them. The germline gives CDR1 SGHAT, CDR2 FQNNGV. The CDR3 nucleotides read TGTGCCAGCAGCTTGTCTATTTCTACAGATACGCAGTATTTT. Translating it yields CASSLSISTDTQYF.

J is TRBJ2-3 and V is TRBV3-1 (or the pseudogene TRBV3-2); 10 bases fit TRBD2. CDR1 LGHDT and CDR2 YNNKEL come from the germline V gene (reference sequence). The CDR3 contains 15 residues. With 6 bases clipped from V and 6 bases from J, the junction kept 9 bases outside the gene matches. The CDR3 nucleotides are TGTGCCAGCAGTGACGAGCGGGGGGGCCGGGATACGCAGTATTTT. It codes for CASSDERGGRDTQYF.

V usage is TRBV5-1 and J usage is TRBJ1-5; possible D gene TRBD1, 5 bases. This CDR3 is 15 amino acids long. V shed 0 bases and J shed 6 bases, with 13 bases lying between them. The germline gives CDR1 SGHRS, CDR2 YFSETQ. In nucleotides, the CDR3 is TGCGCCAGCAGCTTGGGCCCGGGGGACGGTCAGCCCCAGCATTTT. This sequence encodes CASSLGPGDGQPQHF. Filled out from reference TRBV5-1 and TRBJ1-5, the complete variable domain reads KAGVTQTPRYLIKTRGQQVTLSCSPISGHRSVSWYQQTPGQGLQFLFEYFSETQRNKGNFPGRFSGRQFSNSRSEMNVSTLELGDSALYLCASSLGPGDGQPQHFGDGTRLSIL.

The chain carries TRBV24-1 and TRBJ2-1; 7 bases fit TRBD2. CDR3 size: 13 residues. V shed 4 bases and J 7 bases; nucleotides not matched to a gene: 3. The germline CDR1 and CDR2 sequences are KGHDR and SFDVKD. The CDR3 bases are TGTGCCACCAGTGAGGTGGGGGGGAATGAGCAGTTCTTC. Amino acid sequence: CATSEVGGNEQFF.

The V call is TRBV18, the J call TRBJ1-1; D is perhaps TRBD1 (6 bases). Trimming left V 6 bases short and J 5 bases short, with 19 bases between. CDR1 and CDR2 from the germline V gene are KGHSH and LQKENI. This CDR3 spans 15 amino acids. The CDR3 sequence: CASSLSRGGGTEAFF. The CDR3 DNA reads TGTGCCAGCTCGCTCTCGCGTGGGGGCGGGACTGAAGCTTTCTTT.

This clone has only one observation. V gene TRBV3-1 (or the pseudogene TRBV3-2) combines with J gene TRBJ1-2, with TRBD1 as a possible D gene (6 bases). The V end was cut by 4 bases, the J end by 2 bases, with 11 bases between. This CDR3 has 14 amino acids. Germline CDR1 is LGHDT and CDR2 is YNNKEL (reference sequence). The CDR3 coding sequence is TGTGCCAGCAGCCTAAACACAGGGAACTATGGCTACACCTTC. The encoded protein is CASSLNTGNYGYTF.

The chain links TRBV14 to TRBJ2-7, with 14 bases lining up with TRBD2. This CDR3 is built from 17 residues. Germline V gene data show CDR1 as SGHDN and CDR2 as FVKESK. The ends lost 1 base at V and 2 bases at J; junction bases unmatched: 4. The CDR3 reads CASSQAGLAGVTYEQYF. The CDR3 bases are TGTGCCAGCAGCCAAGCGGGACTAGCGGGGGTAACCTACGAGCAGTACTTC.

This clone appeared once. The genes are TRBV4-2 and TRBJ1-2, with 8 nucleotides matching TRBD1. V trimming: 3 bases; J trimming: 3 bases; junction bases outside the gene matches: 12. Germline V lookup: CDR1 LGHNA, CDR2 YNFKEQ. The CDR3 is made up of 17 amino acids. CDR3 coding DNA: TGTGCCAGCAGCCATATTAGAGGAGACAGGGGCCACTATGGCTACACCTTC. As protein: CASSHIRGDRGHYGYTF.

The V call is TRBV7-9, the J call TRBJ2-7; 14 bases are a match to TRBD2. The length of the CDR3 is 16 residues. Per the germline V gene, CDR1 is SEHNR and CDR2 is FQNEAQ (reference sequence). Trimming cost V 5 bases and J 5 bases; bases outside gene matches: 8. CDR3 loop: CASSEGLAGVGHEQYF. CDR3 coding DNA: TGTGCCAGCAGCGAGGGACTAGCGGGGGTCGGACACGAGCAGTACTTC.

This clone was observed a handful of times. The CDR3 sequence is CASSTGLWDYGYTF. The CDR3 DNA sequence: TGTGCCAGCAGCACAGGGCTCTGGGACTATGGCTACACCTTC. The rearrangement links TRBV5-4 to TRBJ1-2; possibly TRBD1 for D (6 bases). Germline loops: CDR1 SGHNT, CDR2 YYREEE (reference sequence). This CDR3 contains 14 residues. Trimming removed 4 bases at V and 3 bases at J, with 13 bases between.

The chain employs TRBV19 and TRBJ2-7, with a tentative D call TRBD2 (5 bases). CDR1 and CDR2 (germline): LNHDA, SQIVND (reference sequence). V lost 5 bases and J lost 4, with 12 bases in between. The CDR3 consists of 13 residues. CDR3 residues: CASSSPPGYEQYF. As DNA, the CDR3 is TGTGCCAGTAGTTCACCCCCGGGATACGAGCAGTACTTC.

A few counts support this clone. V and J are TRBV19 and TRBJ1-5; D is perhaps TRBD1 (5 bases). There are 15 residues in the CDR3. The V gene's germline CDR1 is LNHDA and CDR2 SQIVND (reference sequence). The ends were cut back, 4 bases at V and 6 bases at J, with 16 bases in the middle. The CDR3 bases are TGTGCCAGTAGTACAGCTCAGGGTGTTTCTCAGCCCCAGCATTTT. Translation: CASSTAQGVSQPQHF.

The rearrangement uses TRBV2 and TRBJ1-3; tentative D call: TRBD1 (6 bases). This CDR3 is built from 18 residues. Germline V gives CDR1 SNHLY, CDR2 FYNNEI. V was pared by 5 bases and J by 0 bases, with 20 bases between. The DNA for the CDR3 is TGTGCCAGCAGTTGGGCCACCCTTGGACAGACCTCTGGAAACACCATATATTTT. The encoded protein is CASSWATLGQTSGNTIYF.

The rearrangement uses TRBV5-8 and TRBJ2-7; perhaps TRBD1 as D (6 bases). The germline V and J ends were trimmed by 4 bases and 4 bases, with 21 bases remaining between them. The germline V gene has CDR1 SGHTS and CDR2 YDEGEE. There are 16 residues in the CDR3. CDR3 nucleotides: TGTGCCAGCAGCCCGGGCCAGGGGCAATTGCCGTACGAGCAGTACTTC. It translates to CASSPGQGQLPYEQYF.